The 29 T cell receptor beta chains given below trace back to one sample, sequenced in a study of CD8+CD57+ T cells in acquired aplastic anemia. TCR beta VDJ and CDR3 profiling used genomic DNA as template. TCRdb reanalysed the reads using MiXCR and keeps one entry per CDR3 protein. The repertoire has 260,000 or so distinct CDR3 sequences, approximately 50% of them found once; the top ten carry 6.5% to 10%. Individuals selected for sequencing had exhibited CD8+CD57+ cell expansion on flow cytometry. The sample consisted of sorted CD4+, CD8+, or CD8+CD57+ T cells (not recorded which) from PBMCs. The source is a human donor with aplastic anemia.

The V and J genes are TRBV25-1 and TRBJ1-2; TRBD1 matches 7 bases. Germline V gene lookup returns CDR1 MGHDK and CDR2 SYGVNS. The junction had 4 bases not matched to a gene; V was cut back by 4 bases and J by 5 bases. CDR3 length equals 13 residues. This CDR3 reads CASSVAGGYGYTF. Here the CDR3 DNA reads TGTGCCAGCAGTGTCGCAGGGGGGTATGGCTACACCTTC.

In regard to this clonotype: This is likely a read error, given that the CDR3 carries no conserved phenylalanine or tryptophan at its end. The chain has TRBV13 and TRBJ1-4; D is uncertain. CDR1 and CDR2 (germline): PRHDT, FYEKMQ (reference sequence). This CDR3 contains 17 residues. V lost 2 bases and J lost 7, with 20 bases in between. The DNA for the CDR3 is TGTGCCAGCAGCTTAATGAAAAGGGTTCCAGTTGGTGAAAAACTGTTTCTT. Encoded protein: CASSLMKRVPVGEKLFL.

The rearrangement links TRBV9 to TRBJ2-3, with D hard to call. Trimming removed 0 bases at V and 0 bases at J, with 11 bases between. Germline V gives CDR1 SGDLS, CDR2 YYNGEE. The CDR3 loop spans 16 amino acids. In nucleotides, the CDR3 is TGTGCCAGCAGCGTAGCGGTACAACCTAGCACAGATACGCAGTATTTT. It translates to CASSVAVQPSTDTQYF.

This clonotype was detected ten times or more. V and J are TRBV20-1 and TRBJ1-5, with D unresolved. This CDR3 region has 14 residues. The V gene's germline CDR1 is DFQATT and CDR2 SNEGSKA (reference sequence). V was pared by 5 bases and J by 5 bases, with 16 bases between. The CDR3 DNA reads as TGCAGTGCTTCGGATGGACCTGTTTATCAGCCCCAGCATTTT. Translated: CSASDGPVYQPQHF.

This chain uses TRBV6-1 with TRBJ2-2; D gene ambiguous. The CDR3 consists of 11 residues. The V and J ends lost 6 bases and 5 bases respectively, with 4 bases between them. Germline V lookup: CDR1 MNHNS, CDR2 SASEGT. CDR3 in DNA: TGTGCCAGCAGAGAAACCGGGGAGCTGTTTTTT. Protein sequence: CASRETGELFF.

With regard to this clonotype: Since a much larger clone is just one base distant, this may be a read error. The rearrangement links TRBV2 to TRBJ1-2; 9 nucleotides match TRBD1. Per the germline V gene, CDR1 is SNHLY and CDR2 is FYNNEI. V dropped 5 bases and J dropped 4; count of bases not matched to a gene: 8. This CDR3 contains 15 residues. The CDR3 bases are TGTGCCAGCAGTTGGACAGGGGAAAGTAGCTATGGCTACACCTTC. Its translation: CASSWTGESSYGYTF. The entire variable domain, with the rest obtained from reference TRBV2 and TRBJ1-2, is as follows: EPEVTQTPSHQVTQMGQEVILRCVPISNHLYFYWYRQILGQKVEFLVSFYNNEISEKSEIFDDQFSVERPDGSNFTLKIRSTKLEDSAMYFCASSWTGESSYGYTFGSGTRLTVV.

About this clonotype itself: This sequence may be a read error, since a much larger clone differs from it by one base. As DNA, the CDR3 is TGTGCCAGCAGGAGACAGGGGTGCCAAGAGACCCAGTACTTC. This gives the protein CASRRQGCQETQYF. V is TRBV7-2 and J is TRBJ2-5, with TRBD1 matching 8 bases. From germline, CDR1 is SGHTA and CDR2 FQGNSA. This CDR3 spans 14 amino acids. With 6 bases clipped from V and 1 base from J, the junction kept 4 bases outside the gene matches.

The chain carries TRBV7-6 and TRBJ1-6, with TRBD1 matching over 10 bases. CDR3 length: 13 residues. The trim removed 5 bases at V and 12 bases at J, leaving 4 bases unmatched. Germline V gene data show CDR1 as SGHVS and CDR2 as FNYEAQ. The CDR3 bases are TGTGCCAGCAGCATCGACAGGGGGCAACCCCTCCACTTT. Encoded protein: CASSIDRGQPLHF.

With regard to this clonotype: The junction departs from the called germline gene at one end, perhaps through a read error. The rearrangement links TRBV6-6 to TRBJ2-1, with TRBD1 matching over 9 bases. The germline gives CDR1 MNHNY, CDR2 SVGAGI (reference sequence). The CDR3 extends over 17 amino acids. In DNA form, the CDR3 reads TGTGCCAGCAGTTACTTGCCGGTGGACAGGGGCTCGAATGGGCAGTTCTTC. Translation gives CASSYLPVDRGSNGQFF.

This clonotype was seen many times. V and J are TRBV20-1 and TRBJ1-6, with D possibly TRBD1 on 6 matching bases. Trimming left V 5 bases short and J 9 bases short, with 14 bases between. CDR1 DFQATT and CDR2 SNEGSKA come from the germline V gene (reference sequence). The CDR3 has 13 amino acids. The CDR3 loop reads CSAQNRESSPLHF. The CDR3 coding sequence is TGCAGTGCTCAAAACAGGGAGAGTTCACCCCTCCACTTT.

This sequence joins TRBV6-2 or TRBV6-3 and TRBJ2-1; 12 bases line up with TRBD2. The germline V gene encodes CDR1 MNHEY and CDR2 SVGEGT. This CDR3 contains 15 residues. The V gene end was trimmed by 2 bases and the J gene end by 9 bases; junction bases not matched to a gene: 5. This CDR3 reads CASSYLAGGPAEQFF. For the CDR3, the DNA is TGTGCCAGCAGTTACCTAGCGGGGGGGCCAGCTGAGCAGTTCTTC.

The chain carries TRBV7-9 and TRBJ1-2; D not certain. Germline V CDR1 and CDR2: SEHNR, FQNEAQ (reference sequence). V lost 4 bases and J lost 0, with 6 bases in between. The CDR3 runs to 13 residues. The CDR3 loop reads CASSSRANYGYTF. In DNA form, the CDR3 reads TGTGCCAGCAGCTCGCGCGCTAACTATGGCTACACCTTC. Using reference TRBV7-9 and TRBJ1-2 for the parts outside the CDR3, the full variable domain is DTGVSQNPRHKITKRGQNVTFRCDPISEHNRLYWYRQTLGQGPEFLTYFQNEAQLEKSRLLSDRFSAERPKGSFSTLEIQRTEQGDSAMYLCASSSRANYGYTFGSGTRLTVV.

The table lists this clonotype with many counts. J is TRBJ2-7 and V is TRBV29-1, with D tentatively TRBD1 (5 bases). The CDR3 length is 14 residues. Trimming removed 4 bases at V and 0 bases at J, with 13 bases between. The germline CDR1 and CDR2 sequences are SQVTM and ANQGSEA. The CDR3 sequence: CSVGIWTFSYEQYF. The CDR3 coding sequence is TGCAGCGTTGGTATCTGGACATTCTCCTACGAGCAGTACTTC.

The chain joins TRBV20-1 to TRBJ1-1, with 9 bases aligning to TRBD1. The CDR3 has 13 amino acids. With 6 bases clipped from V and 0 bases from J, the junction kept 2 bases outside the gene matches. Germline V gene sequence: CDR1 DFQATT, CDR2 SNEGSKA (reference sequence). The CDR3 region has the DNA TGCAGTGCCCGGACAGGGGTGAACACTGAAGCTTTCTTT. Protein product: CSARTGVNTEAFF.

With respect to this clonotype: Given a much more abundant clone one base away, this may be a read error. The V call is TRBV9, the J call TRBJ1-2; tentative D call: TRBD1 (5 bases). The CDR3 is 15 residues long. Germline V gives CDR1 SGDLS, CDR2 YYNGEE. With 4 bases removed from V and 2 bases from J, the gap between germline ends came to 15 bases. CDR3 in DNA: TGTGCCAGCAGCCCTCCCCAGGGACGGAACTATGGCTACACCTTC. Its protein product is CASSPPQGRNYGYTF.

This clonotype has a single count. V gene TRBV29-1 combines with J gene TRBJ2-7; D may be TRBD1 or TRBD2 (5 bases each). V was shortened by 4 bases and J by 7 bases, with 17 bases between the two germline ends. CDR1 is SQVTM, CDR2 ANQGSEA, per germline. The CDR3 consists of 13 residues. CDR3 sequence: CSVGPTGQREQYF. The CDR3, as DNA: TGCAGCGTTGGACCGACGGGGCAGAGGGAGCAGTACTTC.

This clonotype was seen a few times. The V gene is TRBV28, the J gene TRBJ1-5; D call uncertain. The CDR3 totals 12 residues. Germline CDR1 reads MDHEN; CDR2 reads SYDVKM. V was trimmed by 2 bases and J by 6 bases, leaving 5 bases between them. The CDR3 reads CASSLLGQPQHF. The CDR3 DNA reads as TGTGCCAGCAGTTTACTAGGTCAGCCCCAGCATTTT.

Turning to this clonotype: One end of the junction fails to match germline, which may point to a read error. This chain links TRBV6-5 with TRBJ1-2, with a tentative D call TRBD1 (5 bases). The germline gives CDR1 MNHEY, CDR2 SVGAGI. This CDR3 has 12 amino acids. CDR3 amino acids: CVSQDIEYGYTF. As DNA, the CDR3 is TGTGTCAGCCAGGACATCGAATATGGCTACACCTTC.

This clonotype has a handful of counts. The chain has TRBV12-5 and TRBJ2-2; TRBD1 matches 7 bases. CDR3 length equals 15 residues. From germline, CDR1 is LGHNT and CDR2 FRNRAP. Trimming cost V 5 bases and J 1 base; bases outside gene matches: 4. As DNA, the CDR3 is TGTGCTAGTGGTAAAGGGGGCCGGAACACCGGGGAGCTGTTTTTT. This translates into CASGKGGRNTGELFF.

Concerning this clonotype itself: Since no conserved phenylalanine or tryptophan closes the CDR3, a read error is the likely cause. The V call is TRBV7-2, the J call TRBJ1-6; unclear D gene. From germline, CDR1 is SGHTA and CDR2 FQGNSA. The CDR3 covers 13 residues. V was shortened by 5 bases and J by 10 bases, with 12 bases between the two germline ends. The CDR3: CASSPIGMSPLHS. In DNA form, the CDR3 reads TGTGCCAGCAGCCCTATAGGAATGTCACCCCTCCACTCT.

The chain combines TRBV7-4 with TRBJ2-3; 7 bases agree with TRBD1. After removal of 5 bases from V and 5 bases from J, the junction contained 7 bases not matched to a gene. This CDR3 is 14 amino acids long. The V gene's germline CDR1 is SGHVT and CDR2 SQSDAQ. CDR3 sequence (DNA): TGTGCCAGCAGCGGAAGGGACAGCCAAGATACGCAGTATTTT. Its protein is CASSGRDSQDTQYF.

The chain recombines TRBV7-9 with TRBJ2-7; no firm D call. Germline assignment: CDR1 SEHNR and CDR2 FQNEAQ (reference sequence). This CDR3 is built from 13 residues. The V and J ends lost 3 bases and 2 bases respectively, with 8 bases between them. The CDR3 region has the DNA TGTGCCAGCAGCTTCGACAATCCCTACGAGCAGTACTTC. Translating it yields CASSFDNPYEQYF. The full variable domain, with the rest looked up from reference TRBV7-9 and TRBJ2-7, is DTGVSQNPRHKITKRGQNVTFRCDPISEHNRLYWYRQTLGQGPEFLTYFQNEAQLEKSRLLSDRFSAERPKGSFSTLEIQRTEQGDSAMYLCASSFDNPYEQYFGPGTRLTVT.

V gene TRBV4-3 combines with J gene TRBJ2-7; D is unclear. Germline CDR1 LGHNA, CDR2 YSLEER. The CDR3 contains 14 residues. V was shortened by 1 base and J by 0 bases, with 7 bases between the two germline ends. The CDR3 DNA reads TGCGCCAGCAGCCAAGTTCTCGGCTCCTACGAGCAGTACTTC. Translating it yields CASSQVLGSYEQYF.

The CDR3 loop is CSAGDRDYEQYF. The CDR3 DNA reads as TGCAGTGCGGGGGACAGGGACTACGAGCAGTACTTC. V is TRBV20-1 and J is TRBJ2-7, with TRBD1 identical over 9 bases. J was trimmed by 3 bases and V by 6 bases; bases with no gene match: 3. The CDR3 sequence is 12 residues long. Germline V gives CDR1 DFQATT, CDR2 SNEGSKA (reference sequence).

This chain links TRBV29-1 with TRBJ2-5; D uncertain. Germline V gene lookup returns CDR1 SQVTM and CDR2 ANQGSEA. The CDR3 spans 15 residues. Trimming pared 2 bases from V and 5 bases from J, leaving 18 bases between. The CDR3 region is CSVENAMRTEETQYF. In nucleotides, the CDR3 is TGCAGCGTTGAAAATGCCATGCGTACGGAGGAGACCCAGTACTTC.

This clonotype has a handful of counts. The chain recombines TRBV9 with TRBJ2-1; D is unresolved. Germline V gene sequence: CDR1 SGDLS, CDR2 YYNGEE. The V end was cut by 7 bases, the J end by 9 bases, with 14 bases between. The length of the CDR3 is 12 residues. The CDR3 DNA is TGTGCCAGCGGCGGATGGGCCGGTGAGCAGTTCTTC. As protein: CASGGWAGEQFF.

Details on this clonotype: A much larger clone differs from this one at a single base, so this may be a read error. This sequence joins TRBV9 and TRBJ2-2; a possible D gene is TRBD2 (6 bases). The germline gives CDR1 SGDLS, CDR2 YYNGEE. This CDR3 has 16 residues. CDR3 sequence (DNA): TGTGCCAGCAGCCCCGCGGGGCGGGGAGGCACCGGGGAGCCGTTTTTT. As protein: CASSPAGRGGTGEPFF.

This clonotype was seen many times. The chain uses TRBV20-1 and TRBJ2-1, with a tentative D call TRBD2 (5 bases). The CDR3 has 17 amino acids. From germline, CDR1 is DFQATT and CDR2 SNEGSKA (reference sequence). V lost 7 bases and J 1 base, leaving 23 bases between the germline ends. The chain's CDR3 is CSGVGRRTRISYNEQFF. The CDR3 DNA follows: TGCAGTGGAGTGGGTCGGAGAACTAGGATTTCCTACAATGAGCAGTTCTTC.

The V gene is TRBV7-2, the J gene TRBJ2-5; D uncertain. This CDR3 has 11 residues. The ends were cut back, 6 bases at V and 3 bases at J, with 5 bases in the middle. The germline V gene has CDR1 SGHTA and CDR2 FQGNSA. The CDR3 spells CASRDKETQYF. Written as DNA, the CDR3 is TGTGCCAGCAGGGATAAAGAGACCCAGTACTTC.